This TCR beta chain was retrieved from a study of T cell responses to AZD1222 COVID-19 vaccine. General study results and limits: It was only a handful of AZD1222 recipients who were seropositive at baseline.

A remark on this clone: What it binds is unknown.

The length of the CDR3 is 15 residues. Germline CDR1 reads GTSNPN; CDR2 reads SVGIG (reference sequence). The V gene lost 3 bases and the J gene lost 5 bases, with 18 bases spanning the gap. Only in-frame clones appear in the TCRdb table, and some are missing; sequencing was by immunoSEQ multiplex PCR. The sample records more than 150,000 clones, over 75% being singletons. Sequencing used peripheral blood, obtained on day 0 of AZD1222 vaccination. The receptor comes from an adult in good health. The chain employs TRBV30 and TRBJ2-3, with a possible D match to TRBD2 (6 bases). CDR3 sequence: CAWSLLAGLGDTQYF. Here the CDR3 DNA reads TGTGCCTGGAGCCTTCTGGCGGGGTTGGGAGATACGCAGTATTTT.